Shown below are 2 T cell receptor beta chains from a single sample sequenced in a study of sequential checkpoint blockade in melanoma. This sample's treatment: randomized to nivolumab then ipilimumab (arm A) or the reverse (arm B). Sequencing was performed with immunoSEQ multiplex PCR; in TCRdb, only in-frame clones are kept and a portion is missing. The sample yields approximately 900 clones, 23% seen once. Material: tumor tissue (inferred from file names), obtained from a patient given nivolumab and ipilimumab in sequence. The receptors shown here come from a human donor with melanoma.

This clone was seen only a few times. The gene calls are TRBV9 and TRBJ1-1; 10 bases fit TRBD1. This CDR3 contains 15 residues. Germline V gives CDR1 SGDLS, CDR2 YYNGEE. The J segment lost 5 bases and the V segment lost 4 bases, leaving 8 bases of the junction unmatched. The CDR3 sequence is CASSSRDRGGTEAFF. As DNA, the CDR3 is TGTGCCAGCAGCTCCCGGGACAGGGGTGGGACTGAAGCTTTCTTT.

The genes are TRBV6-8 and TRBJ2-7; a weak D match, TRBD1 (6 bases). The CDR3 has 14 amino acids. Deletions cut 7 bases from V and 7 bases from J, with 20 bases between. Germline CDR1 and CDR2: MNHGY and SAAAGT. The CDR3 reads CASMSDWGTWEQYF. In nucleotides, the CDR3 is TGTGCCAGCATGTCCGATTGGGGGACATGGGAGCAGTACTTC.